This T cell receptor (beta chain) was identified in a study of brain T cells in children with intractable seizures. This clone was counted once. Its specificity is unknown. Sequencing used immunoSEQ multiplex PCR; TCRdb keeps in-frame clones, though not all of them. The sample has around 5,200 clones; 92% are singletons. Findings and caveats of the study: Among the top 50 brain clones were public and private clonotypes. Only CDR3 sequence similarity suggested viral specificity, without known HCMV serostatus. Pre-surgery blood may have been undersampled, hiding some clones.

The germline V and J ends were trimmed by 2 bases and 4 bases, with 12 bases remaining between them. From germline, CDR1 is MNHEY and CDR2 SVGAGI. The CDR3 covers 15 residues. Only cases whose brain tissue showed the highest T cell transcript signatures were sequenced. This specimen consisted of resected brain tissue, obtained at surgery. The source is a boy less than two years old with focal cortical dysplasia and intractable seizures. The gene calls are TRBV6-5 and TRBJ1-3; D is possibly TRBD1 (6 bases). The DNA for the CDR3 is TGTGCCAGCAGTTACGAGTGGCAGGGGGGAAACACCATATATTTT. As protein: CASSYEWQGGNTIYF.